A selection of T cell receptor beta chains follows, all from one sample in a study of blood T cell repertoires in COVID-19. Assay used: immunoSEQ multiplex PCR; TCRdb lists only in-frame clones, some missing. The data contain tens of thousands of clones, over 60% of them singletons. Source material: peripheral blood. Every receptor here comes from a human donor in a cohort sampled during active COVID-19. The CDR3 runs from the conserved cysteine through the conserved F or W. Each record gives: J gene, V gene, CDR3 protein.

>TRBJ2-7|TRBV19
CATGTGPYEQYF
>TRBJ2-2|TRBV2
CASSSWTGRAGELFF
>TRBJ2-7|TRBV7-9
CASSPLAQAYEQYF
>TRBJ2-7|TRBV18
CASSLDRANGEQYF
>TRBJ2-3|TRBV9
CASSVPAGGPDTQYF
>TRBJ2-3|TRBV18
CASSPSFTDTQYF
>TRBJ1-4|TRBV7-2
CASSRDRQTLRGEKLFF
>TRBJ1-2|TRBV13
CASSSRTGYGYTF
>TRBJ1-4|TRBV7-9
CASSLVSAVPNEKLFF
>TRBJ1-1|TRBV7-8
CASSLFAAGAALAEAFF
>TRBJ1-6|TRBV10-2
CASRDTNSPLHF
>TRBJ2-1|TRBV6-5
CASSYGGGAGEQFF
>TRBJ2-5|TRBV2
CASRKDTGETQYF
>TRBJ1-4|TRBV3-1/TRBV3-2
CASSHSDSRDEKLFF
>TRBJ2-1|TRBV23-1
CASSPYRGYHNEQFF
>TRBJ2-2|TRBV19
CASSIDPTGFGTGELFF
>TRBJ2-5|TRBV5-6
CASSLGGSGGQETQYF
>TRBJ2-7|TRBV5-4
CASSLEAGDEQYF
>TRBJ2-5|TRBV19
CASSISGSQETQYF
>TRBJ1-1|TRBV4-1
CASSQGSGAGRPTEAFF
>TRBJ2-2|TRBV5-1
CASSLGQGDTGELFF
>TRBJ1-4|TRBV18
CASSRGRGEKLFF
>TRBJ2-7|TRBV27
CASSFIPDTKYEQYF
>TRBJ2-5|TRBV25-1
CASSDGQGLMETQYF
>TRBJ2-7|TRBV7-2
CASSFGTPSEQYF
>TRBJ2-3|TRBV6-1
CASSEAPSNADTQYF